Reported below is one T cell receptor beta chain. The specificity of this receptor is unknown. No base quality values were provided; no much bigger clone lies one nucleotide off. Library creation used the immunoSEQ multiplex PCR assay. For most patients, genomic DNA was isolated with the Qiagen DNeasy Blood and Tissue Kit and shipped frozen to Adaptive Biotechnologies for TCR sequencing. High-throughput TCR-beta CDR3 sequencing of genomic DNA from most patients was performed by Adaptive Biotechnologies. The study's own analysis went as follows. TCR sequencing data for more than 15 patients were retrieved from Adaptive's ImmunoSEQ software; a few other patients were processed with MiXCR and VDJtools. To correct CD4 versus CD8 sorting errors, any sequence found in both subsets at a frequency ratio below 5:1 was removed. CDR3 nucleotide sequences shared between donor and recipient were removed because the origin of such sequences could not be assigned. To be classed as alloreactive, a clone needed at least 2-fold expansion over unstimulated cells and a minimum CFSE-low frequency of 0.002% (template counts) or 0.001% (read counts). A clone was considered mappable if detected in the sequenced pre-transplant spleen, lymph node, or MLR CFSE-low populations of the donor or recipient. Cumulative frequency of alloreactive clones was calculated as a percentage of all sequences weighted by copy number. In its TCRdb copy, this immuneACCESS table keeps in-frame sequences only and misses some clones. Where compared with another copy, unresolved V genes explain less than half of these, and the others have no known cause. V and J calls and clone size are those listed in that table; D and trimming were worked out from the DNA. This sample is represented by around 67,000 clones; around 89% of them were singletons. Of the sample, about 4.3% is held by the ten largest clones.

This record comes from a study of graft-versus-host responses after intestinal transplantation (dated by TCRdb to 2020 to 2023). Notes on the research overall: The transplants that recipients got were multivisceral, liver-intestinal, or isolated intestinal. Every recipient was given anti-thymocyte globulin induction, followed by about 3 years of maintenance tacrolimus and steroids. Of the approximately 25 intestinal transplant recipients enrolled in the cohort, one of whom was a retransplant, a few patients without pretransplant specimens were excluded. Alloreactive clones were identified by sequencing pre-transplant mixed lymphocyte reaction products and comparing them with unstimulated pre-transplant donor and recipient T cells. Rather than being sequenced by the commercial service, samples from a few later patients were sequenced in-house on an Illumina MiSeq and processed with MiXCR. Bulk TCR-beta CDR3 sequencing was used to track graft-versus-host and host-versus-graft alloreactive T cell clones in the graft, circulation and bone marrow after intestinal transplantation. Donor T cell macrochimerism was defined as a peak of at least 4% donor T cells among recipient peripheral blood mononuclear cells.

From the germline V gene, CDR1 is SGHRS and CDR2 is YFSETQ. The CDR3 holds 15 amino acids from the cysteine to the phenylalanine. Only the CDR3 region is kept as DNA, spanning 45 bases read in frame from base 1. The junction shows trimming of 4 bases on V and 4 bases on J, and the gene matches do not reach 6 bases of it. This specimen's time point label, per the study, means: cells obtained before transplantation from donor or recipient. CD3+CD4+ and CD3+CD8+ populations were FACS-sorted from unstimulated pre-transplant donor and recipient cells taken from spleen or lymph nodes. What the study reported, not specific to this receptor: Early after transplant, peak levels of circulating GvH clones were found to be associated with declines in HvG clones. The conclusions were limited by the relatively low number and heterogeneity of the intestinal transplant patients. High GvH to HvG T cell clonal ratios were observed in the allografts of patients with donor T cell macrochimerism. GvH clones were found in recipient bone marrow, and some of the GvH clones appeared earlier in ileal mucosa or blood, which is consistent with an intestinal mucosal origin.

The chain employs TRBV5-1 and TRBJ1-4, and TRBD1 matches 8 of the central bases. The input for sequencing was unstimulated CD8+ T cells sorted from spleen or lymph node cells, taken before transplant. The receptor was derived from a human donor who was the organ donor for an intestinal transplant. This receptor carries the CDR3 CASSPGQGGNEKLFF. In nucleotides, the sequence is TGCGCCAGCAGCCCAGGACAGGGCGGTAATGAAAAACTGTTTTTT.